The sequence of this TCR beta chain was determined in a study of blood T cell repertoires in COVID-19. Overall study: Sites across the United States, Italy and Spain contributed samples from acute and convalescent COVID-19.

With 9 bases clipped from V and 1 base from J, the junction kept 6 bases outside the gene matches. This CDR3 has 14 amino acids. Germline CDR1 is MNHEY and CDR2 is SVGAGI. The authors' processing: Reference gene primers were amplified, and this amplification served to estimate nucleated cell counts. Sequenced by immunoSEQ multiplex PCR; TCRdb stores in-frame clones only, minus some. The DNA was the basis for D and trimming; V, J and clone size are from that table. The data contain fewer than 20,000 clones, roughly 82% of them singletons. The sequence derives from a man older than 75 with active COVID-19. This sequence joins TRBV6-5 and TRBJ1-5, with 7 bases lining up with TRBD1. Sequenced input: peripheral blood. As DNA, the CDR3 is TGTGCCAGTACCGAGGGGGCAAGCAATCAGCCCCAGCATTTT. Residues: CASTEGASNQPQHF.